These 14 T cell receptor beta chains share one sample of origin, sequenced in a study of OX40 agonist ivuxolimab in advanced cancers. Measured with immunoSEQ multiplex PCR; TCRdb has only the in-frame clones, and not every one. The sample includes around 62,000 clones, 84% of them seen just once. Here the sequenced sample was CD4+ or CD8+ T cells sorted from blood, taken in a trial of the OX40 agonist ivuxolimab. All receptors come from an adult with an advanced solid tumor such as melanoma, head and neck, liver or kidney cancer.

The rearrangement links TRBV7-2 to TRBJ2-1; D remains ambiguous. Germline CDR1 SGHTA, CDR2 FQGNSA. The CDR3 spans 15 residues. Deletions cut 0 bases from V and 5 bases from J, with 11 bases between. The CDR3 coding sequence is TGTGCCAGCAGCTTAGCCCCTAACTTTAACAATGAGCAGTTCTTC. Translation gives CASSLAPNFNNEQFF.

The V call is TRBV13, the J call TRBJ2-1; 9 bases line up with TRBD2. V lost 4 bases to trimming and J lost 1 base; unmatched junction nucleotides: 5. The CDR3 consists of 16 residues. Germline CDR1 PRHDT, CDR2 FYEKMQ (reference sequence). CDR3 bases: TGTGCCAGCAGCTCCGCGGGGGGGGTTTCCTACAATGAGCAGTTCTTC. Protein product: CASSSAGGVSYNEQFF.

CDR3 in DNA: TGTGCCAGCAGCTTATCAACTAGAGGGACAGGGAGCACAGATACGCAGTATTTT. Its translation: CASSLSTRGTGSTDTQYF. J is TRBJ2-3 and V is TRBV7-6, with TRBD1 matching 9 bases. The V gene's germline CDR1 is SGHVS and CDR2 FNYEAQ. The CDR3 runs 18 residues. V lost 2 bases and J lost 0; bases outside the gene matches: 9. The whole variable domain, filled in from reference TRBV7-6 and TRBJ2-3, reads GAGVSQSPRYKVTKRGQDVALRCDPISGHVSLYWYRQALGQGPEFLTYFNYEAQQDKSGLPNDRFSAERPEGSISTLTIQRTEQRDSAMYRCASSLSTRGTGSTDTQYFGPGTRLTVL.

The chain carries TRBV9 and TRBJ2-2; 8 bases agree with TRBD2. This CDR3 comprises 14 residues. Germline loops: CDR1 SGDLS, CDR2 YYNGEE. V trimming: 6 bases; J trimming: 2 bases; junction bases outside the gene matches: 3. CDR3 sequence reads: CASKRGGNTGELFF. The CDR3 region has the DNA TGTGCCAGCAAACGGGGGGGTAACACCGGGGAGCTGTTTTTT.

The chain links TRBV2 to TRBJ2-3; D remains unclear. The length of the CDR3 is 14 residues. Trimming left V 2 bases short and J 2 bases short, with 8 bases between. CDR1 SNHLY and CDR2 FYNNEI come from the germline V gene. The CDR3 sequence is CASSESTNTDTQYF. In DNA form, the CDR3 reads TGTGCCAGCAGTGAAAGTACCAACACAGATACGCAGTATTTT.

V gene TRBV4-2 combines with J gene TRBJ1-1; TRBD1 is a possible D gene (5 bases). Germline-derived CDR1 and CDR2 are LGHNA and YNFKEQ. The CDR3 runs 14 residues. Deletions cut 2 bases from V and 7 bases from J, with 14 bases between. The DNA of the CDR3 is TGTGCCAGCAGCCAACAGGGTGCGATCCTTGAAGCTTTCTTT. This translates into CASSQQGAILEAFF.

The chain couples TRBV6-6 to TRBJ2-1; 7 bases agree with TRBD2. Germline CDR1 is MNHNY and CDR2 is SVGAGI (reference sequence). Germline trimming cut 6 bases from V and 4 bases from J; bases unmatched to any gene: 9. This CDR3 has 15 amino acids. The CDR3 DNA reads TGTGCCAGCAGATTACCGGGACTAACATACAATGAGCAGTTCTTC. The encoded protein is CASRLPGLTYNEQFF.

Remarks on this clone: Lacking the conserved final phenylalanine or tryptophan, this CDR3 likely reflects a read error. The DNA is omitted, as the CDR3 cannot be located on it reliably, and the CDR3 follows TCRdb's listing. V and J are TRBV15 and TRBJ2-3. The CDR3 extends over 13 residues, inclusive of both ends. Germline-derived CDR1 and CDR2 are LNHNV and YYDKDF (reference sequence). The CDR3 spells CATSPPRGSTARI.

The chain combines TRBV6-4 with TRBJ2-3; D possibly corresponds to TRBD2 (6 bases). V lost 2 bases and J lost 3, with 9 bases in between. The CDR3 sequence is 14 residues long. CDR1 is MRHNA, CDR2 SNTAGT, per germline. CDR3 nucleotide sequence: TGTGCCAGCAGTGACACACTAGCTACAGATACGCAGTATTTT. This codes for CASSDTLATDTQYF.

The rearrangement links TRBV2 to TRBJ1-1, with a weak D call TRBD1 (6 bases). This CDR3 region has 12 residues. Germline V gives CDR1 SNHLY, CDR2 FYNNEI. This chain's CDR3 is CASRRGNTEAFF. The CDR3 coding sequence is TGTGCTAGCCGCAGGGGCAACACTGAAGCTTTCTTT.

The chain has TRBV19 and TRBJ1-5; D might be TRBD1 (5 bases). The CDR3 sequence is 19 residues long. The germline V gene has CDR1 LNHDA and CDR2 SQIVND (reference sequence). V was clipped by 3 bases and J by 2 bases, with 23 bases between them. CDR3 region: CASSIIAGDSLRGNQPQHF. CDR3 DNA: TGTGCCAGTAGTATTATTGCGGGGGACTCCCTGAGGGGCAATCAGCCCCAGCATTTT. The full variable domain, with the rest looked up from reference TRBV19 and TRBJ1-5, is DGGITQSPKYLFRKEGQNVTLSCEQNLNHDAMYWYRQDPGQGLRLIYYSQIVNDFQKGDIAEGYSVSREKKESFPLTVTSAQKNPTAFYLCASSIIAGDSLRGNQPQHFGDGTRLSIL.

This rearrangement joins TRBV5-4 to TRBJ2-7; D might be TRBD2 (5 bases). Germline CDR1 reads SGHNT; CDR2 reads YYREEE (reference sequence). V was cut by 0 bases and J by 4 bases, with 17 bases left in between. This CDR3 has 16 residues. Here the CDR3 DNA reads TGTGCCAGCAGCTTGGAGCGGTTAACTCACCTTTACGAGCAGTACTTC. Translating it yields CASSLERLTHLYEQYF.

This rearrangement joins TRBV5-1 to TRBJ2-3, with D hard to call. The V gene lost 0 bases and the J gene lost 5 bases, with 13 bases spanning the gap. Germline CDR1 reads SGHRS; CDR2 reads YFSETQ. The CDR3 contains 15 residues. The CDR3 spells CASSLVPTTGDTQYF. CDR3 nucleotides: TGCGCCAGCAGCTTGGTTCCGACCACGGGAGATACGCAGTATTTT.

The chain joins TRBV5-1 to TRBJ2-1, with TRBD2 matching 11 bases. CDR1 and CDR2 (germline): SGHRS, YFSETQ. This CDR3 is 15 amino acids long. V lost 4 bases to trimming and J lost 6 bases; unmatched junction nucleotides: 6. CDR3 in amino acids: CASSTPGTSGNEQFF. DNA for the CDR3: TGCGCCAGCAGCACTCCCGGGACTAGCGGCAATGAGCAGTTCTTC.